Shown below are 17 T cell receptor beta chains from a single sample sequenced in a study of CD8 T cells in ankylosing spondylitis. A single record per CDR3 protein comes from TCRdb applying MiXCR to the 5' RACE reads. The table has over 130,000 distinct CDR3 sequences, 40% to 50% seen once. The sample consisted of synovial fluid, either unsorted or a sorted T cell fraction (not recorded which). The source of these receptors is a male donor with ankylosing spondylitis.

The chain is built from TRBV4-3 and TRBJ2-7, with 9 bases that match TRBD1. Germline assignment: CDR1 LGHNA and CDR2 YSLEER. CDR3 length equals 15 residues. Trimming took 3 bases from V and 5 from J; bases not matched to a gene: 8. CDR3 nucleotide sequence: TGCGCCAGCAGCCAGGATGGGACAGGGACTAACGAGCAGTACTTC. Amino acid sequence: CASSQDGTGTNEQYF.

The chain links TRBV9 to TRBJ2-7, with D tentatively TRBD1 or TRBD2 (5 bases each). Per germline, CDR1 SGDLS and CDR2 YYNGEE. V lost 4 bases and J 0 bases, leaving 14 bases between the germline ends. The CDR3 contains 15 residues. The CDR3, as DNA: TGTGCCAGCAGCCCGTTCCCGGGGCTCTCCTACGAGCAGTACTTC. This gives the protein CASSPFPGLSYEQYF.

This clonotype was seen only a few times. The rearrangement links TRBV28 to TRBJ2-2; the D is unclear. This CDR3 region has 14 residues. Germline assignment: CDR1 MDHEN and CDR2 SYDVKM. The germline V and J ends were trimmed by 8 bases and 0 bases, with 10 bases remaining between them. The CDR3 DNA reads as TGTGCCAGCCTTGGGTTCGCGAACACCGGGGAGCTGTTTTTT. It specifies CASLGFANTGELFF.

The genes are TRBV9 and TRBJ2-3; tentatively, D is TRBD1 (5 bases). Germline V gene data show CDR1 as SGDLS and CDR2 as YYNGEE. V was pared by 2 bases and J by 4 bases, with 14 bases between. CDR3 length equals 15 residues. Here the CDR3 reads CASSVQGVAADTQYF. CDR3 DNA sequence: TGTGCCAGCAGCGTCCAGGGCGTTGCGGCAGATACGCAGTATTTT.

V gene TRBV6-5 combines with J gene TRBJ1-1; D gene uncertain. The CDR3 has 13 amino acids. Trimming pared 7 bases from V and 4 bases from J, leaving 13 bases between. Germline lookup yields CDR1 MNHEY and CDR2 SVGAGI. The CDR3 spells CASKTSWATEAFF. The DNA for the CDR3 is TGTGCCAGCAAAACCAGCTGGGCCACTGAAGCTTTCTTT.

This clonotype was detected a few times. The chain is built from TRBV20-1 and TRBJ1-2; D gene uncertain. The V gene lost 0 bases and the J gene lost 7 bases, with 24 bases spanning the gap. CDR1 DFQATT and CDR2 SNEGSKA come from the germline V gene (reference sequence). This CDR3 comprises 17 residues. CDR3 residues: CSARDPPRQQVLIGYTF. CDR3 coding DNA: TGCAGTGCTAGAGATCCGCCTCGGCAGCAAGTACTAATTGGCTACACCTTC.

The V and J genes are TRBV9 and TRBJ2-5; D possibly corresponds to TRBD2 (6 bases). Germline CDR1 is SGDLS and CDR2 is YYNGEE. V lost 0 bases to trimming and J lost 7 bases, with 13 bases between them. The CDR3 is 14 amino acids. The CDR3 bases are TGTGCCAGCAGCGTAGTGGGCGGGACGGGGACCCAGTACTTC. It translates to CASSVVGGTGTQYF. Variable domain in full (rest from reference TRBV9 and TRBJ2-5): DSGVTQTPKHLITATGQRVTLRCSPRSGDLSVYWYQQSLDQGLQFLIQYYNGEERAKGNILERFSAQQFPDLHSELNLSSLELGDSALYFCASSVVGGTGTQYFGPGTRLLVL.

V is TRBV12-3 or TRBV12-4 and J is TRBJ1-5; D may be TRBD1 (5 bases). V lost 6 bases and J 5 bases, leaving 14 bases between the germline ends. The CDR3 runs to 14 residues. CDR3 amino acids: CASRGTYPDQPQHF. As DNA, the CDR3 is TGTGCCAGCAGGGGGACCTACCCGGATCAGCCCCAGCATTTT.

The CDR3 bases are TGTGCCAGCAGTTTGGGAGGGAGTCCCTTCTACAATGAGCAGTTCTTC. Translation gives CASSLGGSPFYNEQFF. The chain uses TRBV12-3 or TRBV12-4 and TRBJ2-1; 7 nucleotides align to TRBD2. The CDR3 runs to 16 residues. V trimming: 3 bases; J trimming: 3 bases; junction bases outside the gene matches: 8.

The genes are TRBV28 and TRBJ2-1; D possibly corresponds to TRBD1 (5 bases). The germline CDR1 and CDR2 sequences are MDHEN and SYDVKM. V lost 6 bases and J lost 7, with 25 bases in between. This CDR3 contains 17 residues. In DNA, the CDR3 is TGTGCCAGCAGCCCCCCACAGGTTCTGGGAATCGCGAATGAGCAGTTCTTC. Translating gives CASSPPQVLGIANEQFF.

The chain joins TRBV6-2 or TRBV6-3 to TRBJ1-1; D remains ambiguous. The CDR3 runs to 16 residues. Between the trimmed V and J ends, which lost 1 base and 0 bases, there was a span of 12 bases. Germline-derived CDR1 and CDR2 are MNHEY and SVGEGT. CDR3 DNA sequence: TGTGCCAGCAGTTACTTCAGGAACCAAATGAACACTGAAGCTTTCTTT. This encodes CASSYFRNQMNTEAFF.

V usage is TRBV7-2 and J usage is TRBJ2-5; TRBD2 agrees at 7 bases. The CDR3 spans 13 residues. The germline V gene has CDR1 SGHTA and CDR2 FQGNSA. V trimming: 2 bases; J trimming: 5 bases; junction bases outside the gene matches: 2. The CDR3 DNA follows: TGTGCCAGCAGCTTAAGGGGAGGGGAGACCCAGTACTTC. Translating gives CASSLRGGETQYF. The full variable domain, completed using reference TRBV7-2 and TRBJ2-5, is GAGVSQSPSNKVTEKGKDVELRCDPISGHTALYWYRQSLGQGLEFLIYFQGNSAPDKSGLPSDRFSAERTGGSVSTLTIQRTQQEDSAVYLCASSLRGGETQYFGPGTRLLVL.

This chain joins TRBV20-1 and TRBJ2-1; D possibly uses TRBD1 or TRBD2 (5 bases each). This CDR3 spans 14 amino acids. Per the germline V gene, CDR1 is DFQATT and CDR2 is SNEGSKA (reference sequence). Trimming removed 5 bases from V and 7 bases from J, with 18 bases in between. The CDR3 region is CSALGHRRGNEQFF. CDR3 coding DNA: TGCAGTGCTCTCGGACATCGCAGAGGGAATGAGCAGTTCTTC.

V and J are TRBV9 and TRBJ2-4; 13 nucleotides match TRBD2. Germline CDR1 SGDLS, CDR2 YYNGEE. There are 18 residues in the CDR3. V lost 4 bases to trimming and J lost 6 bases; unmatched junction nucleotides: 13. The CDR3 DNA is TGTGCCAGCAGCCTAAAACCCTGGACTAGCGGGAGATCAAACATTCAGTACTTC. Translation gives CASSLKPWTSGRSNIQYF.

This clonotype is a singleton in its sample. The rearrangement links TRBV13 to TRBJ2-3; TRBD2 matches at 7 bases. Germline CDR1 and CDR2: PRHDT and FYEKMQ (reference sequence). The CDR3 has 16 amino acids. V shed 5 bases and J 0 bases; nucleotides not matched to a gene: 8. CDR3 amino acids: CASSLTERGSTDTQYF. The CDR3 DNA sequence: TGTGCCAGCAGCCTCACCGAGCGGGGTAGCACAGATACGCAGTATTTT.

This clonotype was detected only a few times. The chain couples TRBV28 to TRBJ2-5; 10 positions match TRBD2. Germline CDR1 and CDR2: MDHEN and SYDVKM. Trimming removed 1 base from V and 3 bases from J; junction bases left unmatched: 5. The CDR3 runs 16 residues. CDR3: CASSLFPSGRKETQYF. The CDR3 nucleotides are TGTGCCAGCAGTTTATTCCCTAGCGGGAGAAAAGAGACCCAGTACTTC. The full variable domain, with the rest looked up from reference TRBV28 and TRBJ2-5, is DVKVTQSSRYLVKRTGEKVFLECVQDMDHENMFWYRQDPGLGLRLIYFSYDVKMKEKGDIPEGYSVSREKKERFSLILESASTNQTSMYLCASSLFPSGRKETQYFGPGTRLLVL.

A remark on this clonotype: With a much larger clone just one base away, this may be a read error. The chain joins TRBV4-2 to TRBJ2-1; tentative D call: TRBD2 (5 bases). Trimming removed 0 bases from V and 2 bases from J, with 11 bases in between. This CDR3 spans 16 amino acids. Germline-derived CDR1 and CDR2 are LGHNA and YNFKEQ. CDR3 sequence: CASSQEGSSPYNEQFF. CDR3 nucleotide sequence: TGTGCCAGCAGCCAAGAGGGGTCTAGCCCCTACAATGAGCAGTTCTTC.